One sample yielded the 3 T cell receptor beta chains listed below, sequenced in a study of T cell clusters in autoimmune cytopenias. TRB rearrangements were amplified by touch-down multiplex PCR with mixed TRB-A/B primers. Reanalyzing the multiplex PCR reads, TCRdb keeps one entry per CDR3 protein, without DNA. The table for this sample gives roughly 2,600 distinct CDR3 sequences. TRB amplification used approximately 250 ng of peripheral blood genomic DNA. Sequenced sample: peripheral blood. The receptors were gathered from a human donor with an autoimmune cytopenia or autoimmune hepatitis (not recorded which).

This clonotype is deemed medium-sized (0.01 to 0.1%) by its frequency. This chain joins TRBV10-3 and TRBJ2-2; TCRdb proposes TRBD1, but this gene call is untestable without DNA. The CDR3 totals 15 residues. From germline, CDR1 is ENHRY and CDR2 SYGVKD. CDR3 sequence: CAILGQAQPYGELFF.

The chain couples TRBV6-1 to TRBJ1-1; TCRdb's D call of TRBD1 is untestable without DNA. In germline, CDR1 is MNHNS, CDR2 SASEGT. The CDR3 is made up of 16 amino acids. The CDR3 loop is CASSYTPGQRNTEAFF.

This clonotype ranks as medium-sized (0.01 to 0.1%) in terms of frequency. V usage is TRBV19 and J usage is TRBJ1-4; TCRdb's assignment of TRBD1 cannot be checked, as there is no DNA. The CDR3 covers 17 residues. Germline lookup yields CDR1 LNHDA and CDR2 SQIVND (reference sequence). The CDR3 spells CASSTLGQGPTNEKLFF.